There are a few counts of the clone carrying this TCR beta chain. The target antigen is unknown. The germline gene is not matched at one end of the junction; a read error may be the cause. This entry belongs to a study of blood T cells in healthy people across ages. Study-level points and caveats: Bulk PBMC profiling left naive and antigen-experienced comparisons inconclusive.

A second PCR, run for about 7 to 11 cycles, used a sample-barcoded 5' primer plus a J-beta primer mix. In TCRdb, the 5' RACE reads were re-called with MiXCR into one record per CDR3 protein. The data hold about 680,000 distinct CDR3 sequences, with approximately 49% observed a single time. This CDR3 is 15 amino acids long. Looked up from germline, CDR1 is DFQATT and CDR2 is SNEGSKA (reference sequence). V is TRBV20-1 and J is TRBJ2-6; 12 positions match TRBD2. The sequencing input was blood. The receptor was isolated from a woman between 55 and 75 years old in good health. The CDR3 coding sequence is TGCAGTTCTAGCGGGAGGGCCTCTGGGGCCAACGTCCTGACTTTC. It encodes CSSSGRASGANVLTF.